This T cell receptor (beta chain) was recovered during a study of brain metastases from non-small cell lung cancer. This clone was observed once. TCRdb's table, derived via immunoSEQ multiplex PCR, lists solely in-frame clones and lacks some. The sample gives 3,000 to 4,000 clones, roughly 96% of which show up once; 1.5% to 2% is in the top ten. This CDR3 comprises 17 residues. Germline V CDR1 and CDR2: MGHRA, YSYEKL. V was pared by 1 base and J by 0 bases, with 16 bases between. The receptor's source is a donor at least 40 years old with non-small cell lung cancer. This chain connects TRBV4-1 to TRBJ2-7; unclear D gene. The material sequenced was tumor-adjacent normal tissue. The CDR3: CASSQGVTTKSSYEQYF. CDR3 bases: TGCGCCAGCAGCCAAGGAGTGACAACTAAGAGCTCCTACGAGCAGTACTTC.